Following are 24 T cell receptor beta chains from one sample sequenced in a study of T cells in Graves' hyperthyroidism and ophthalmopathy. RNA transcripts provided the source from which TCR beta CDR3 regions were amplified. The primer set for the first-round RT-PCR of the TCR CDR3 was HTBI. TCRdb reanalysed the multiplex PCR reads using MiXCR and keeps one entry per CDR3 protein. The sample gives a few hundred thousand distinct CDR3 sequences, roughly 50% of which show up once; about 8.3% is in the top ten. The specimen was peripheral blood or thyroid tissue (not recorded which). The receptors were sampled from a woman under 30 with Graves' hyperthyroidism.

This clonotype was detected many times. This chain uses TRBV6-5 with TRBJ2-7; TRBD2 might be the D (6 bases). The CDR3 has 17 residues. Germline V gene lookup returns CDR1 MNHEY and CDR2 SVGAGI. The ends were cut back, 4 bases at V and 6 bases at J, with 25 bases in the middle. The chain's CDR3 is CASSSVLAKEGLGEQYF. The CDR3 DNA reads as TGTGCCAGCAGTTCGGTCCTCGCAAAGGAGGGCCTGGGCGAGCAGTACTTC.

This clonotype was seen repeatedly, ten times or more. CDR3 residues: CASSKWTNTGELFF. The DNA of the CDR3 is TGTGCCAGCAGTAAATGGACGAACACCGGGGAGCTGTTTTTT. V is TRBV12-3 or TRBV12-4 and J is TRBJ2-2; D gene unclear. The CDR3 extends over 14 amino acids. V lost 5 bases and J 0 bases, leaving 7 bases between the germline ends.

This clonotype was counted between two and nine times. This chain links TRBV12-3 or TRBV12-4 with TRBJ1-1, with D possibly being TRBD1 (5 bases). The CDR3 consists of 15 residues. V was trimmed by 1 base and J by 1 base, leaving 10 bases between them. The CDR3 DNA sequence: TGTGCCAGCAGTTTAGTGAAAACAGGGAACACTGAAGCTTTCTTT. Residues: CASSLVKTGNTEAFF.

About this clonotype itself: A much larger clone lies one base from this, so it may be a read error. The genes are TRBV6-5 and TRBJ1-1; perhaps TRBD1 as D (6 bases). This CDR3 is built from 14 residues. In germline, CDR1 is MNHEY, CDR2 SVGAGI. Trimming stripped 2 bases from V and 1 base from J, with 8 bases between. The CDR3 protein is CASSYRDTNTEAFF. The CDR3 coding sequence is TGTGCCAGCAGTTACCGGGACACGAACACTGAAGCTTTCTTT.

This clonotype was observed at least ten times. The V call is TRBV6-1, the J call TRBJ2-7; 9 nucleotides line up with TRBD1. J lost 2 bases, V lost 3 bases, and 5 bases had no gene match. The CDR3 consists of 15 residues. Germline CDR1 is MNHNS and CDR2 is SASEGT. CDR3 protein: CASSDRDRVTYEQYF. CDR3 nucleotide sequence: TGTGCCAGCAGTGACCGGGACAGGGTAACCTACGAGCAGTACTTC.

This clonotype came up many times. The chain couples TRBV14 to TRBJ1-4, with D possibly being TRBD1 (6 bases). The CDR3 covers 13 residues. V dropped 2 bases and J dropped 14 bases, with 15 bases sitting between them. CDR1 is SGHDN and CDR2 is FVKESK in the germline V gene. In nucleotides, the CDR3 is TGTGCCAGCAGCCAAACACAGGGCCGCTTTCTGTTTTTT. Translated, it gives CASSQTQGRFLFF.

This clonotype was seen repeatedly, ten times or more. The chain has TRBV6-2 or TRBV6-3 and TRBJ1-2; perhaps TRBD1 as D (6 bases). CDR3 size: 12 residues. From germline, CDR1 is MNHEY and CDR2 SVGEGT. Deletions cut 6 bases from V and 3 bases from J, with 8 bases between. CDR3 sequence (DNA): TGTGCCAGCAGGCACAGGGACTATGGCTACACCTTC. Its protein product is CASRHRDYGYTF.

This clonotype was seen at least ten times. The chain has TRBV20-1 and TRBJ1-2; D is undetermined. Germline V gene data show CDR1 as DFQATT and CDR2 as SNEGSKA (reference sequence). The CDR3 has 12 residues. V lost 0 bases, J lost 2 bases, and 4 bases lay in between. The CDR3 DNA sequence: TGCAGTGCTAGAGAGGTGAACTATGGCTACACCTTC. Amino acids: CSAREVNYGYTF.

The chain recombines TRBV20-1 with TRBJ2-3, with a tentative D call TRBD2 (6 bases). Trimming left V 1 base short and J 0 bases short, with 11 bases between. The CDR3 totals 15 residues. Germline CDR1 and CDR2: DFQATT and SNEGSKA (reference sequence). Written as DNA, the CDR3 is TGCAGTGCTAGAGGGGGCGGGATAAGCACAGATACGCAGTATTTT. Translation: CSARGGGISTDTQYF.

This clonotype was detected once. J is TRBJ2-7 and V is TRBV7-3; 8 bases align to TRBD1. Germline lookup yields CDR1 SGHTA and CDR2 FQGTGA. Unmatched junction bases numbered 10, after V lost 3 bases and J lost 9 bases. The CDR3 runs to 14 residues. The CDR3 loop reads CASSLDRAPSGQYF. As DNA, the CDR3 is TGTGCCAGCAGCTTGGACAGGGCCCCCAGCGGGCAGTACTTC.

This clonotype was detected only a few times. CDR3 region: CSARNSHGSSYNEQFF. The DNA for the CDR3 is TGCAGTGCTAGAAATTCCCACGGGAGCTCCTACAATGAGCAGTTCTTC. The V and J genes are TRBV20-1 and TRBJ2-1; D possibly corresponds to TRBD2 (6 bases). Trimming shortened V by 2 bases and J by 0 bases, and 14 bases separated the two germline ends. The CDR3 length is 16 residues. In germline, CDR1 is DFQATT, CDR2 SNEGSKA (reference sequence).

Points on this clonotype: Likely a read error: the CDR3 ends without its conserved phenylalanine or tryptophan. No DNA is shown, since the ends of the CDR3 on it are uncertain; the CDR3 is the one TCRdb lists. J is TRBJ1-4 and V is TRBV2; TRBD1 is the table's D call and was not checked against the DNA. Including both end residues, the CDR3 is 8 amino acids long. Germline assignment: CDR1 SNHLY and CDR2 FYNNEI. This chain's CDR3 is CASGVGGD.

Comment on this clonotype: In this CDR3 the conserved last residue, phenylalanine or tryptophan, is missing, so a read error is likely. The DNA is omitted, as the CDR3 cannot be located on it reliably, and the CDR3 follows TCRdb's listing. V is TRBV6-5 and J is TRBJ1-3. The CDR3 is made up of 11 amino acids, end residues included. Germline assignment: CDR1 MNHEY and CDR2 SVGAGI. The CDR3 loop is CASSYSGRGDT.

A word on this clonotype: This may arise from a read error, as a much more abundant clone is one base away. The rearrangement uses TRBV20-1 and TRBJ2-3; TRBD2 matches at 15 bases. The junction had 2 bases not matched to a gene; V was cut back by 2 bases and J by 2 bases. The V gene's germline CDR1 is DFQATT and CDR2 SNEGSKA (reference sequence). This CDR3 spans 16 amino acids. This CDR3 is CSARRTSGRATDTQYF. Written as DNA, the CDR3 is TGCAGTGCTAGACGGACTAGCGGGAGGGCCACAGATACGCAGTATTTT.

This clonotype was picked up many times. This chain joins TRBV20-1 and TRBJ2-5; unclear D gene. Trimming took 6 bases from V and 5 from J, leaving 13 bases between them. CDR3 length: 12 amino acids. The germline V gene has CDR1 DFQATT and CDR2 SNEGSKA (reference sequence). In DNA, the CDR3 is TGCAGTGCGCATCTAAATTGGGAGACCCAGTACTTC. This encodes CSAHLNWETQYF.

This chain connects TRBV12-3 or TRBV12-4 to TRBJ2-7, with TRBD2 matching 9 bases. V lost 6 bases to trimming and J lost 6 bases; unmatched junction nucleotides: 12. The CDR3 totals 15 residues. CDR3 amino acids: CASRPSGDGFFEQYF. CDR3 nucleotides: TGTGCCAGCAGGCCTAGCGGGGACGGTTTCTTCGAGCAGTACTTC.

The V gene is TRBV7-2, the J gene TRBJ2-5; no firm D call. The CDR3 loop spans 11 amino acids. Germline-derived CDR1 and CDR2 are SGHTA and FQGNSA. The V gene lost 1 base and the J gene lost 9 bases, with 6 bases spanning the gap. CDR3 in DNA: TGTGCCAGCAGCTTAGTTGAGGCCCAGTACTTC. Translating it yields CASSLVEAQYF.

This clonotype was seen ten or more times. DNA for the CDR3: TGTGCCAGCAGCTTACAGGGCCTGGGGTACACTGAAGCTTTCTTT. Protein sequence: CASSLQGLGYTEAFF. This sequence joins TRBV7-2 and TRBJ1-1; D possibly corresponds to TRBD1 (5 bases). V shed 2 bases and J shed 3 bases, with 13 bases lying between them. CDR1 and CDR2 from the germline V gene are SGHTA and FQGNSA. The CDR3 length is 15 residues.

V and J are TRBV2 and TRBJ1-1; no clear D gene. The germline CDR1 and CDR2 sequences are SNHLY and FYNNEI. The CDR3 totals 14 residues. With 2 bases removed from V and 4 bases from J, the gap between germline ends came to 11 bases. The chain's CDR3 is CASSESLAGTEAFF. CDR3 DNA sequence: TGTGCCAGCAGTGAATCCCTAGCGGGCACTGAAGCTTTCTTT.

The V gene is TRBV2, the J gene TRBJ2-2; weak D call: TRBD2 (7 bases). CDR1 and CDR2 from the germline V gene are SNHLY and FYNNEI. The CDR3 has 18 amino acids. V was trimmed by 7 bases and J by 5 bases, leaving 26 bases between them. The CDR3 loop reads CASILADRQDTGTGELFF. The CDR3 DNA is TGTGCCAGCATTCTAGCGGACAGACAGGATACGGGGACCGGGGAGCTGTTTTTT.

The rearrangement joins TRBV11-2 to TRBJ2-7, with TRBD2 matching 11 bases. CDR3 length: 17 amino acids. Germline V gives CDR1 SGHAT, CDR2 FQNNGV. V lost 7 bases, J lost 4 bases, and 15 bases stayed unmatched. The CDR3 nucleotides are TGTGCCAGCACCGACTCACATAGCGGGACTAGCGGTTACGAGCAGTACTTC. As protein: CASTDSHSGTSGYEQYF.

This clonotype has only a few counts. The chain combines TRBV29-1 with TRBJ1-1; D gene unclear. V was trimmed by 8 bases and J by 3 bases, leaving 13 bases between them. The CDR3 length is 12 residues. CDR1 is SQVTM and CDR2 is ANQGSEA in the germline V gene. The CDR3 loop is CSTRTWDTEAFF. As DNA, the CDR3 is TGCAGCACTCGGACTTGGGACACTGAAGCTTTCTTT.

With regard to this clonotype: A much larger clone differs by one base, so this may be a read error. The chain recombines TRBV7-9 with TRBJ1-1, with TRBD1 matching 10 bases. The CDR3 length is 16 residues. CDR1 SEHNR and CDR2 FQNEAQ come from the germline V gene (reference sequence). CDR3 DNA: TGTGCCAGCAGCGCAGACAGGGGGCGCGGGGACACTGCAGCTTTCTTT. Translation: CASSADRGRGDTAAFF. Using reference TRBV7-9 and TRBJ1-1 for the parts outside the CDR3, the full variable domain is DTGVSQNPRHKITKRGQNVTFRCDPISEHNRLYWYRQTLGQGPEFLTYFQNEAQLEKSRLLSDRFSAERPKGSFSTLEIQRTEQGDSAMYLCASSADRGRGDTAAFFGQGTRLTVV.

Regarding this clonotype: A much larger clone differs from this one at a single base, so this may be a read error. The chain uses TRBV14 and TRBJ2-5; D possibly corresponds to TRBD1 (6 bases). This CDR3 is built from 13 residues. Germline CDR1 and CDR2: SGHDN and FVKESK. CDR3 DNA: TGTACCAGCAGTTGGGGGCTCCAAGAGACCCAGTACTTC. Protein product: CTSSWGLQETQYF.